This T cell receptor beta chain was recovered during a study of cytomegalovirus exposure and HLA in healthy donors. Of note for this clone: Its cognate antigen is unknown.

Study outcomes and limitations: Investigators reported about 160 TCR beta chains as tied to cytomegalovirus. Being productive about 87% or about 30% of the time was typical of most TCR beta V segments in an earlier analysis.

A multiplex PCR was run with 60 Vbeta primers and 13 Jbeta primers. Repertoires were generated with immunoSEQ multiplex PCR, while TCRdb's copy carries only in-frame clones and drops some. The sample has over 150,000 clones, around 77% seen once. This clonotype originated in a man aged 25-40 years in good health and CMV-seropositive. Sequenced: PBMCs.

The DNA of the CDR3 is TGTGCCAGCAGCTTACGCCCAGGACAAACCTACGAGCAGTACTTC. It translates to CASSLRPGQTYEQYF. This rearrangement joins TRBV7-3 to TRBJ2-7; possible D gene TRBD1, 5 bases. From germline, CDR1 is SGHTA and CDR2 FQGTGA. Trimming removed 2 bases at V and 2 bases at J, with 13 bases between. The CDR3 spans 15 residues. The whole variable domain, remainder taken from reference TRBV7-3 and TRBJ2-7, is GAGVSQTPSNKVTEKGKYVELRCDPISGHTALYWYRQSLGQGPEFLIYFQGTGAADDSGLPNDRFFAVRPEGSVSTLKIQRTERGDSAVYLCASSLRPGQTYEQYFGPGTRLTVT.